Given below is one T cell receptor (beta chain) in context. Antigen unknown. This entry comes from a study of OX40 agonist ivuxolimab in advanced cancers. Study context: Participants, 82.7% male, averaged about 59 years of age, ranging from about 20 to 80. Study-wide results and limits: The study did not work out the antigen specificity of the expanded peripheral T cells.

Germline CDR1 and CDR2: LNHDA and SQIVND (reference sequence). This CDR3 contains 13 residues. V shed 4 bases and J 7 bases; nucleotides not matched to a gene: 6. Using immunoSEQ multiplex PCR, the repertoire was profiled, and TCRdb retains in-frame clones only, with some absent. The sample includes about 64,000 clones, 88% of them seen just once. The material was CD4+ or CD8+ T cells sorted from blood, obtained in a trial of the OX40 agonist ivuxolimab. V is TRBV19 and J is TRBJ1-1; 7 bases align to TRBD1. This TCR derives from an adult with an advanced solid tumor such as melanoma, head and neck, liver or kidney cancer. The CDR3 loop reads CASSTGTGVEAFF. The CDR3 DNA reads as TGTGCCAGTAGTACCGGAACAGGGGTTGAAGCTTTCTTT.